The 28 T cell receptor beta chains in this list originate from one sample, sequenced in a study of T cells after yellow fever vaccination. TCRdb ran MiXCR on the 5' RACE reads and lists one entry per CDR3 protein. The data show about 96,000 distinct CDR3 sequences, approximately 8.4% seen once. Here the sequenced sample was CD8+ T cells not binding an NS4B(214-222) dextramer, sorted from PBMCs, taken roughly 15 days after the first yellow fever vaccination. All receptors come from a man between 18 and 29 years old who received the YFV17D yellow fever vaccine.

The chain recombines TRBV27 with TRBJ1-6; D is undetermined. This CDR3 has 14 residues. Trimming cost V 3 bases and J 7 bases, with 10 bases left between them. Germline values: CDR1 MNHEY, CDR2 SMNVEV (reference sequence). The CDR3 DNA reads TGTGCCAGCAGTTTTGGCGACGGAAATTCACCCCTCCACTTT. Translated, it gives CASSFGDGNSPLHF.

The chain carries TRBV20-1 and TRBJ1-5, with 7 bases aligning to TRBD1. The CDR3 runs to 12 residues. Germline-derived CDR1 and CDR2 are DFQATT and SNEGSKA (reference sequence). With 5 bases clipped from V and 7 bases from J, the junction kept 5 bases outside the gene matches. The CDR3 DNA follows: TGCAGTGCTCCCAGGGGGAGCCAGCCCCAGCATTTT. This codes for CSAPRGSQPQHF.

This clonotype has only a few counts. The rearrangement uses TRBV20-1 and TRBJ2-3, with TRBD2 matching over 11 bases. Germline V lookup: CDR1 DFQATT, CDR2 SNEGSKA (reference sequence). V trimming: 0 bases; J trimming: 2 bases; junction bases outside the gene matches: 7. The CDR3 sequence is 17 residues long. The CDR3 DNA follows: TGCAGTGCTAGAGATGTTGTTAGCGGGGGGGACACAGATACGCAGTATTTT. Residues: CSARDVVSGGDTDTQYF.

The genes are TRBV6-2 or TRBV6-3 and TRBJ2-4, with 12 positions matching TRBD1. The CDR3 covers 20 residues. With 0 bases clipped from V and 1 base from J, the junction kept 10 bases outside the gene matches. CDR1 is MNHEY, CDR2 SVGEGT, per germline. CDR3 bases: TGTGCCAGCAGTTACTCGAAGCGGGACAGGGGGCTGTTGGCCAAAAACATTCAGTACTTC. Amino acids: CASSYSKRDRGLLAKNIQYF.

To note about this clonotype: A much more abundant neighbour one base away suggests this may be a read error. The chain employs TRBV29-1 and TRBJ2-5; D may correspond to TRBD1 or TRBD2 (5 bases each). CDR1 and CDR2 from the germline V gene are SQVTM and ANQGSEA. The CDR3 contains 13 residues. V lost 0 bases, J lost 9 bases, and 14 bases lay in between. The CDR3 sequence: CSVEEPGLGSQYF. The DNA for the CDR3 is TGCAGCGTTGAAGAGCCGGGGCTCGGGTCCCAGTACTTC.

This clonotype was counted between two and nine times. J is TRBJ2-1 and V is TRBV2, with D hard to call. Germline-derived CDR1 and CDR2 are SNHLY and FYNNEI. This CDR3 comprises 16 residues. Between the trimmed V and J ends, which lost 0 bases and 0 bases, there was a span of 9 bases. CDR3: CASSEAQESSYNEQFF. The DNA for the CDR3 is TGTGCCAGCAGTGAAGCGCAAGAGAGCTCCTACAATGAGCAGTTCTTC. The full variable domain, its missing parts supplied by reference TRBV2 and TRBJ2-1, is EPEVTQTPSHQVTQMGQEVILRCVPISNHLYFYWYRQILGQKVEFLVSFYNNEISEKSEIFDDQFSVERPDGSNFTLKIRSTKLEDSAMYFCASSEAQESSYNEQFFGPGTRLTVL.

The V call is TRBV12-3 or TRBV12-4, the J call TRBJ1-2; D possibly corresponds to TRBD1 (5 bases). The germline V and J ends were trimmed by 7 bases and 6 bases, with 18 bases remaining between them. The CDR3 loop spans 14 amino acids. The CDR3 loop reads CASTLFIGENGYTF. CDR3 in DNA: TGTGCCAGCACCCTCTTCATAGGGGAGAATGGCTACACCTTC.

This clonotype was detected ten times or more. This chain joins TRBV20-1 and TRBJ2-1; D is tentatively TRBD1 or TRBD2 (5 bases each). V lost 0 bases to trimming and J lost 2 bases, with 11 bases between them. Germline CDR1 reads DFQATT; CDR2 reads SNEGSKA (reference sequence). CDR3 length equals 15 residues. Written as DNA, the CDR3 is TGCAGTGCTAGAGATGGACGGGGACCCTACAATGAGCAGTTCTTC. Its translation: CSARDGRGPYNEQFF.

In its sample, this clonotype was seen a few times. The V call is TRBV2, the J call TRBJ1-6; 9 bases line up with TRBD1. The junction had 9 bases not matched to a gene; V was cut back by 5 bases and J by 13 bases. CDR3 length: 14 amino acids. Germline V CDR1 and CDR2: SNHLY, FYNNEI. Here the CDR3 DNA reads TGTGCCAGCAGTCTCCGACAGGGGGGGAATCCCCTCCACTTT. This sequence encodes CASSLRQGGNPLHF.

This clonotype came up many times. The DNA of the CDR3 is TGCGCCAGCAGCCAGTACGCCCTGAGGGGGGTAACTGGAAACACCATATATTTT. Its protein is CASSQYALRGVTGNTIYF. The V gene is TRBV4-3, the J gene TRBJ1-3; possibly TRBD1 for D (6 bases). Deletions cut 3 bases from V and 2 bases from J, with 20 bases between. The V gene's germline CDR1 is LGHNA and CDR2 YSLEER. The length of the CDR3 is 18 residues.

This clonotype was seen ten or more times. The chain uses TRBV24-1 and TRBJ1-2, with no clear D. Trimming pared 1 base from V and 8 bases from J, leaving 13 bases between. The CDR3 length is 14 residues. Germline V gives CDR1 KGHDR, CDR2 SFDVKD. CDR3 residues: CATSDFTGRRGYTF. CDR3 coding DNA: TGTGCCACCAGTGATTTTACCGGGCGTCGGGGCTACACCTTC.

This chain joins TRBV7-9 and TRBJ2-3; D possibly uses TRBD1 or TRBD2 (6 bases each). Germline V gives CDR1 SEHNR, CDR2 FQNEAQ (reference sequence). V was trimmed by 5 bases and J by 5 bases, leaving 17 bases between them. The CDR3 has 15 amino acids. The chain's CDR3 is CASSGIGGPIDTQYF. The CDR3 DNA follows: TGTGCCAGCAGCGGAATAGGGGGGCCGATAGATACGCAGTATTTT.

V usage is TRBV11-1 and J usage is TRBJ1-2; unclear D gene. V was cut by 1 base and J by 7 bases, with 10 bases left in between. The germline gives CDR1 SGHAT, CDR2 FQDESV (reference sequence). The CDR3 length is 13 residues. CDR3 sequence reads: CASSLVTGFGYTF. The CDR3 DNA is TGTGCCAGCAGCTTAGTTACGGGATTTGGCTACACCTTC.

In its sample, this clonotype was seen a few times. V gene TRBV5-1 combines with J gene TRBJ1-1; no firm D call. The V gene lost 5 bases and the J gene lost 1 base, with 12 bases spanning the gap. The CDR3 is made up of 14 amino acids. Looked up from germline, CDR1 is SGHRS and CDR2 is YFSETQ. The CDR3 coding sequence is TGCGCCAGCAGACGTGACCCCAAGAACACTGAAGCTTTCTTT. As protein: CASRRDPKNTEAFF.

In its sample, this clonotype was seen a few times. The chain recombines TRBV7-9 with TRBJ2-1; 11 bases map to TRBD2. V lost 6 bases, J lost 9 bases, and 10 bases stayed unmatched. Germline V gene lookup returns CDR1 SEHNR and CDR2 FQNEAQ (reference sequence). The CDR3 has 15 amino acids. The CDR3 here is CASSPLAGGLFEQFF. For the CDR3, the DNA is TGTGCCAGCAGTCCTCTAGCGGGGGGCTTGTTTGAGCAGTTCTTC.

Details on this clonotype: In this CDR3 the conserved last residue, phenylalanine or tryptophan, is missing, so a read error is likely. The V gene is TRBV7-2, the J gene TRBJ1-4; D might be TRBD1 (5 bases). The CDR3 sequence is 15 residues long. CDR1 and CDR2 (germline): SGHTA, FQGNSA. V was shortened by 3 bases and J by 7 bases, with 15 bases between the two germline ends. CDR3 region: CASSFGWGGGEKLFY. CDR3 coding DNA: TGTGCCAGCAGCTTCGGATGGGGCGGAGGTGAAAAACTGTTTTAT.

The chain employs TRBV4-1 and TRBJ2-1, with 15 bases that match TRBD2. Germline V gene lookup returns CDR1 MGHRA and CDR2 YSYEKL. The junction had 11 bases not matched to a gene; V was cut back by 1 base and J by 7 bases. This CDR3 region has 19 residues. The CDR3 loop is CASSQGPGLAGGRLNEQFF. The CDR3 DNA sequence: TGCGCCAGCAGCCAAGGGCCGGGACTAGCGGGGGGTCGCTTGAATGAGCAGTTCTTC.

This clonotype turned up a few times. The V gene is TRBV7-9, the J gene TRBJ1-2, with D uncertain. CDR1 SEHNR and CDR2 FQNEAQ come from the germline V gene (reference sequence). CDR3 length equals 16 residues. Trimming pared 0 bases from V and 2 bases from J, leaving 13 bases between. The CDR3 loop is CASSLAFGLSNYGYTF. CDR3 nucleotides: TGTGCCAGCAGCTTAGCCTTCGGACTTTCCAACTATGGCTACACCTTC.

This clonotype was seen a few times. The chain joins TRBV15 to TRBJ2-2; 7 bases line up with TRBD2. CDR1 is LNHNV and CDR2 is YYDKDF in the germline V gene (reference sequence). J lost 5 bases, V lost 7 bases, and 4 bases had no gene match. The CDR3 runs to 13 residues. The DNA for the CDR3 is TGTGCCACCACCGGGGAGGGGACCGGGGAGCTGTTTTTT. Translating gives CATTGEGTGELFF.

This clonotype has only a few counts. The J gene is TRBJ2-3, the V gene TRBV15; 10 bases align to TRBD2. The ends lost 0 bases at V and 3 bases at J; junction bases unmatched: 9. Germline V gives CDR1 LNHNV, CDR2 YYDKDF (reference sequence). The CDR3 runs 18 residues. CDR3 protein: CATSREPAAGGLTDTQYF. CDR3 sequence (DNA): TGTGCCACCAGCAGAGAACCGGCAGCGGGGGGGCTTACAGATACGCAGTATTTT.

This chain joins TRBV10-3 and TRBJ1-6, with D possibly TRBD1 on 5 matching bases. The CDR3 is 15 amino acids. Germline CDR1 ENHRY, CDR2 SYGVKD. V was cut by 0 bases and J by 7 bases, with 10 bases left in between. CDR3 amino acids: CAISESGGRNSPLHF. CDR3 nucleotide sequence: TGTGCCATCAGTGAGTCGGGGGGTCGGAATTCACCCCTCCACTTT.

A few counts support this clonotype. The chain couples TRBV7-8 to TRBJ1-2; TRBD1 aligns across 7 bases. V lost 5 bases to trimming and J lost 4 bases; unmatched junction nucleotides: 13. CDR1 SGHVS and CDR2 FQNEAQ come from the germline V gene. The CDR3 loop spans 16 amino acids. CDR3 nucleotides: TGTGCCAGCAGCCCCGTCGGGCGGACAGGCCTCTATGGCTACACCTTC. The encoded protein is CASSPVGRTGLYGYTF.

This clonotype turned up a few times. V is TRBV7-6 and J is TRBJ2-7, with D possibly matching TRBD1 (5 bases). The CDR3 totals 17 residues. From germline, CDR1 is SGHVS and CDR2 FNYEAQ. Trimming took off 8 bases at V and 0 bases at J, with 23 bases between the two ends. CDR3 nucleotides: TGTGCCAGCCTCGACGAAACGGCAGGGCAAAACTCCTACGAGCAGTACGTC. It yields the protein CASLDETAGQNSYEQYV.

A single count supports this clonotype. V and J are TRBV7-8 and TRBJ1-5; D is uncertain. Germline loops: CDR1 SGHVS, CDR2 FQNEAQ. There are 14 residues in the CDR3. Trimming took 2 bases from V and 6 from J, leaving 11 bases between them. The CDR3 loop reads CASSLFPHLQPQHF. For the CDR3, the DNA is TGTGCCAGCAGCTTATTTCCCCACCTTCAGCCCCAGCATTTT.

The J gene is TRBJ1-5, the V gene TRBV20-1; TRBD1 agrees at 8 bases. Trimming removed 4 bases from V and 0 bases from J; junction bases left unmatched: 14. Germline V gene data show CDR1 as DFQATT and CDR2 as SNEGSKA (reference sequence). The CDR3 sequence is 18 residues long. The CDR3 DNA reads TGCAGTGCTATAACCTCCGGGACAGGACGATATAGCAATCAGCCCCAGCATTTT. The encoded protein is CSAITSGTGRYSNQPQHF.

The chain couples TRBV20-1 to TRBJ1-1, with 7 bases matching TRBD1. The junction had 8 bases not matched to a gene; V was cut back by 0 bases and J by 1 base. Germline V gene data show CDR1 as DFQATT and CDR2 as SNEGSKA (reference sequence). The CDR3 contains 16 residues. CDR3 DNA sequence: TGCAGTGCTAGAGATTGGACAGGCCTAACGAACACTGAAGCTTTCTTT. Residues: CSARDWTGLTNTEAFF.

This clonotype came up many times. The CDR3 spells CASSGWDRDRTGELFF. In DNA form, the CDR3 reads TGCGCCAGCAGCGGGTGGGACAGGGATCGGACCGGGGAGCTGTTTTTT. The chain combines TRBV4-3 with TRBJ2-2, with 9 bases fitting TRBD1. The junction had 9 bases not matched to a gene; V was cut back by 5 bases and J by 5 bases. The CDR3 has 16 residues. The germline V gene has CDR1 LGHNA and CDR2 YSLEER.

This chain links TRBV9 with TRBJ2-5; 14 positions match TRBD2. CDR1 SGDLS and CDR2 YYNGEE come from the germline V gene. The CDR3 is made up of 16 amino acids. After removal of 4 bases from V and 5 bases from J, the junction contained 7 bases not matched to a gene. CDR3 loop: CASSPGTSGGAETQYF. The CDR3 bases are TGTGCCAGCAGCCCGGGGACTAGCGGGGGAGCGGAGACCCAGTACTTC.